This T cell receptor (beta chain) stems from a study of blood T cell repertoires in COVID-19. Looking at the study overall: Sites in the United States, Italy and Spain provided acute and convalescent COVID-19 samples.

Original handling: The assay estimated nucleated cells by amplifying reference gene primers. Sequencing was performed with immunoSEQ multiplex PCR; in TCRdb, only in-frame clones are kept and a portion is missing. V, J and clone size are those of that table, while D and trimming were read from the DNA. Here the sample spans some 260,000 clones, around 84% being singletons. Individuals aged roughly 18 to 95 years were recruited from about two dozen US areas. The CDR3 is 14 residues long. Deletions cut 7 bases from V and 0 bases from J, with 9 bases between. The V gene's germline CDR1 is LNHDA and CDR2 SQIVND (reference sequence).

The clonotype was recovered from a man aged 25-40 years with acute COVID-19. Material: PBMCs or T cells enriched from blood (not recorded which). The V gene is TRBV19, the J gene TRBJ1-4, with D possibly matching TRBD1 (6 bases). CDR3 sequence: CASNEGATNEKLFF. CDR3 in DNA: TGTGCCAGTAATGAGGGGGCAACTAATGAAAAACTGTTTTTT.